This T cell receptor beta chain was identified in a study of beta chain features in type 1 diabetes. The study reverse transcribed the entire isolated RNA, so it sequenced expressed TCRB transcripts. Some clones are missing from TCRdb's copy, which holds only in-frame ones; the method was immunoSEQ multiplex PCR. The sample lists roughly 500,000 clones; roughly 11% were seen once. This clone was seen a few times. Antigen: not known. Broader study findings: Although PCR might favor shorter templates, it would do so equally in patients and controls. The VDJ junctions of type 1 diabetes patients carried fewer insertions and more deletions.

Averaging approximately 110 mL, one heparinised blood draw came from each individual donor. Trimming shortened V by 2 bases and J by 5 bases, and 18 bases separated the two germline ends. Germline CDR1 reads PRHDT; CDR2 reads FYEKMQ (reference sequence). This CDR3 comprises 17 residues. The TCR comes from a woman younger than 35 in good health. The chain carries TRBV13 and TRBJ2-2, with D possibly being TRBD1 (6 bases). Sequenced material: naive CD4+ T cells from blood. The CDR3 spells CASSLRQGFRRTGELFF. In DNA, the CDR3 is TGTGCCAGCAGCTTAAGGCAGGGGTTTAGGCGAACCGGGGAGCTGTTTTTT. Full variable domain (remainder filled in from reference TRBV13 and TRBJ2-2): AAGVIQSPRHLIKEKRETATLKCYPIPRHDTVYWYQQGPGQDPQFLISFYEKMQSDKGSIPDRFSAQQFSDYHSELNMSSLELGDSALYFCASSLRQGFRRTGELFFGEGSRLTVL.